The clone carrying this T cell receptor beta chain was seen only a few times. As yet, its antigen is unknown. Amplification of TCR beta CDR3 regions used RNA as the template. RT-PCR in the first round (using the HTBI primer set) targeted the TCR CDR3. TCRdb re-called the multiplex PCR reads through MiXCR, storing one row per CDR3 protein. The sample has about 640,000 distinct CDR3 sequences; roughly 20% are singletons. It was uncontrolled infection, other autoimmune disease, pregnancy or lactation that excluded patients. This sample was included in a study of T cells in Graves' hyperthyroidism and ophthalmopathy. The study's findings and limits: Ophthalmopathy was told apart from stable hyperthyroidism by a 13 V-J model.

This TCR was sampled from a man aged 30-40 years with Graves' ophthalmopathy. Sequencing was done on a sample of blood.

This CDR3 is CASSPSPRSREQYF. The DNA for the CDR3 is TGTGCCAGCAGTCCCTCTCCTCGCAGTCGGGAGCAGTACTTC. V usage is TRBV27 and J usage is TRBJ2-7; D not certain. Germline CDR1 MNHEY, CDR2 SMNVEV (reference sequence). Between the trimmed V and J ends, which lost 5 bases and 7 bases, there was a span of 18 bases. The CDR3 has 14 amino acids.